The 16 T cell receptor beta chains listed next were all sequenced from one sample in a study of T cells expressing NK-cell markers. TCRdb re-called the 5' RACE reads and shows each CDR3 protein once, DNA omitted. The sample holds approximately 150,000 distinct CDR3 sequences. Material: blood T cells: a sorted CD56 or NKG2C T cell subset, CD4+ or CD8+ T cells, or bulk PBMC T cells (not recorded which). These receptors came from a man aged 18 to 35 in good health.

The chain employs TRBV19 and TRBJ2-2; TCRdb reports TRBD1, a call that lacks DNA to check it against. This CDR3 has 12 residues. The germline V gene has CDR1 LNHDA and CDR2 SQIVND (reference sequence). The chain's CDR3 is CASTQGAGELFF. Complete variable domain (other parts from reference TRBV19 and TRBJ2-2): DGGITQSPKYLFRKEGQNVTLSCEQNLNHDAMYWYRQDPGQGLRLIYYSQIVNDFQKGDIAEGYSVSREKKESFPLTVTSAQKNPTAFYLCASTQGAGELFFGEGSRLTVL.

CDR3 residues: CATRGTVDGYTF. The chain couples TRBV24-1 to TRBJ1-2; with no DNA, the TCRdb D assignment of TRBD1 cannot be verified. This CDR3 is built from 12 residues. Germline-derived CDR1 and CDR2 are KGHDR and SFDVKD.

J is TRBJ2-7 and V is TRBV5-1. CDR1 SGHRS and CDR2 YFSETQ come from the germline V gene. The CDR3 extends over 13 amino acids. The CDR3 loop is CASSSTDGYEQYF.

CDR3 in amino acids: CASSHLTPGTALEDIQYF. The chain recombines TRBV7-8 with TRBJ2-4; TCRdb outputs TRBD1, but without DNA this stays unchecked. Germline V CDR1 and CDR2: SGHVS, FQNEAQ. The CDR3 is 18 residues long. Looking up the rest from reference TRBV7-8 and TRBJ2-4 gives the full variable domain: GAGVSQSPRYKVAKRGQDVALRCDPISGHVSLFWYQQALGQGPEFLTYFQNEAQLDKSGLPSDRFFAERPEGSVSTLKIQRTQQEDSAVYLCASSHLTPGTALEDIQYFGAGTRLSVL.

This chain uses TRBV29-1 with TRBJ2-7; no DNA is available, so the TRBD1 call from TCRdb remains unchecked. This CDR3 region has 11 residues. Germline loops: CDR1 SQVTM, CDR2 ANQGSEA. The CDR3 loop is CSVERGAEQYF.

CDR3 sequence: CASSHSLKGAGELFF. V and J are TRBV12-3 or TRBV12-4 and TRBJ2-2; TCRdb gives TRBD1 as the D gene, but with no DNA this cannot be confirmed. The CDR3 loop spans 15 amino acids.

The chain recombines TRBV5-1 with TRBJ2-1; TCRdb's D call, TRBD2, is unchecked because there is no DNA. The CDR3 extends over 14 amino acids. Looked up from germline, CDR1 is SGHRS and CDR2 is YFSETQ. The CDR3 region is CASSFVTSGQMGFF.

Here the CDR3 reads CASSAPGLAFNEQFF. The chain recombines TRBV7-2 with TRBJ2-1; TCRdb indicates TRBD2, and absent DNA this call remains unverified. The CDR3 covers 15 residues. Germline V gene data show CDR1 as SGHTA and CDR2 as FQGNSA.

The chain recombines TRBV7-8 with TRBJ1-2; with no DNA, the TCRdb D assignment of TRBD1 cannot be verified. This CDR3 has 14 residues. Germline V gene data show CDR1 as SGHVS and CDR2 as FQNEAQ. CDR3 loop: CASTAWGTEYGYTF.

This sequence joins TRBV29-1 and TRBJ2-5. CDR1 and CDR2 from the germline V gene are SQVTM and ANQGSEA. This CDR3 has 13 residues. This CDR3 reads CSVEAPYQETQYF. The variable domain in full, with the rest retrieved from reference TRBV29-1 and TRBJ2-5, is SAVISQKPSRDICQRGTSLTIQCQVDSQVTMMFWYRQQPGQSLTLIATANQGSEATYESGFVIDKFPISRPNLTFSTLTVSNMSPEDSSIYLCSVEAPYQETQYFGPGTRLLVL.

The V gene is TRBV7-3, the J gene TRBJ2-5; TCRdb picks TRBD2, but there is no DNA to check that call. This CDR3 spans 15 amino acids. Germline loops: CDR1 SGHTA, CDR2 FQGTGA. The CDR3 loop reads CASSVAGGPRETQYF.

The genes are TRBV20-1 and TRBJ2-7; the TCRdb D gene call, TRBD1, has no DNA to confirm it. The CDR3 loop spans 13 amino acids. Germline CDR1 reads DFQATT; CDR2 reads SNEGSKA (reference sequence). CDR3 region: CSARQGFGYEQYF.

This chain links TRBV3-1 with TRBJ2-5; absent DNA, TCRdb's TRBD1 call cannot be checked. The CDR3 length is 16 residues. Looked up from germline, CDR1 is LGHDT and CDR2 is YNNKEL (reference sequence). The CDR3 spells CASSQGGVLYQETQYF.

The rearrangement joins TRBV3-1 to TRBJ2-5; lacking DNA, the TRBD2 call made by TCRdb goes unchecked. Germline CDR1 reads LGHDT; CDR2 reads YNNKEL (reference sequence). The CDR3 sequence is 15 residues long. The CDR3 sequence is CASSQDTGAGETQYF.

This chain connects TRBV28 to TRBJ2-7; TCRdb reports TRBD2, a call that lacks DNA to check it against. The CDR3 is 15 amino acids. From germline, CDR1 is MDHEN and CDR2 SYDVKM. The CDR3 is CASSPLTSGPYEQYF.

The chain has TRBV4-1 and TRBJ1-4; TCRdb picks TRBD1, but there is no DNA to check that call. This CDR3 contains 14 residues. Germline V gives CDR1 MGHRA, CDR2 YSYEKL. CDR3 sequence: CASSQFTGHEKLFF.